These T cell receptor beta chains were read from a single sample in a study of cytomegalovirus exposure and HLA in healthy donors. TCRdb's table, derived via immunoSEQ multiplex PCR, lists solely in-frame clones and lacks some. The repertoire holds approximately 160,000 clones, with approximately 86% as singletons. The sequenced material came from PBMCs. Receptors originate from a woman in her late teens or twenties in good health and CMV-seronegative. Each CDR3 is given with its conserved first and last residue. Each record gives: D gene, clone size, J gene, V gene, CDR3 DNA, CDR3 protein. The D gene is left open where the match is weak. Only some rows state a clone size, as once, few, many or a class for expanded clones.

d_call: -
clone_size: -
j_call: TRBJ2-1
v_call: TRBV15
cdr3_nt: TGTGCCACCAGCAGAGCAAACAATGAGCAGTTCTTC
cdr3_aa: CATSRANNEQFF

d_call: TRBD2
clone_size: -
j_call: TRBJ2-1
v_call: TRBV9
cdr3_nt: TGTGCCAGCAGCGTAGTGTCTAGCGGGAGGGCGAATGAGCAGTTCTTC
cdr3_aa: CASSVVSSGRANEQFF

d_call: -
clone_size: -
j_call: TRBJ1-1
v_call: TRBV5-1
cdr3_nt: TGCGCCAGCAGCTTGGAAACAAGGGGCACTGAAGCTTTCTTT
cdr3_aa: CASSLETRGTEAFF

d_call: -
clone_size: few
j_call: TRBJ1-2
v_call: TRBV11-2
cdr3_nt: TGTGCCAGCAGCCCGGGACTGATCTATGGCTACACCTTC
cdr3_aa: CASSPGLIYGYTF

d_call: TRBD2
clone_size: -
j_call: TRBJ2-7
v_call: TRBV9
cdr3_nt: TGTGCCAGCAGCGTAGACGAGGGAGGGCCTCTCGAGCAGTACTTC
cdr3_aa: CASSVDEGGPLEQYF

d_call: TRBD1
clone_size: few
j_call: TRBJ1-5
v_call: TRBV27
cdr3_nt: TGTGCCAGCAGCCCCTGGACAGGGGGCAATCAGCCCCAGCATTTT
cdr3_aa: CASSPWTGGNQPQHF

d_call: TRBD1
clone_size: -
j_call: TRBJ2-7
v_call: TRBV5-1
cdr3_nt: TGCGCCAGCAGCCCACGGGACAGACCAAACTACGAGCAGTACTTC
cdr3_aa: CASSPRDRPNYEQYF

d_call: -
clone_size: once
j_call: TRBJ1-2
v_call: TRBV4-1
cdr3_nt: TGCGCCAGCAGCCAAGAACGCAGGGCAAATGGCTACACCTTC
cdr3_aa: CASSQERRANGYTF

d_call: TRBD1
clone_size: once
j_call: TRBJ1-4
v_call: TRBV9
cdr3_nt: TGTGCCGGGGACAGTCGGAGGGCAACTAATGAAAAACTGTTTTTT
cdr3_aa: CAGDSRRATNEKLFF

d_call: -
clone_size: few
j_call: TRBJ1-2
v_call: TRBV12-5
cdr3_nt: TGTGCTAGTACAGGAGCCGTCAACTATGGCTACACCTTC
cdr3_aa: CASTGAVNYGYTF

d_call: -
clone_size: -
j_call: TRBJ1-2
v_call: TRBV10-2
cdr3_nt: TGCGCCAGCAGTGAGTTCCCCCTAGGGGGGGAAGACTTC
cdr3_aa: CASSEFPLGGEDF

d_call: -
clone_size: -
j_call: TRBJ1-1
v_call: TRBV27
cdr3_nt: TGTGCCAGCAGTCCGATCAACGGTAACACTGAAGCTTTCTTT
cdr3_aa: CASSPINGNTEAFF

d_call: -
clone_size: -
j_call: TRBJ1-4
v_call: TRBV9
cdr3_nt: TGTGCCAGCAGCGTAGGTCAGGTTACATCCGAAAAACTGTTTTTT
cdr3_aa: CASSVGQVTSEKLFF

d_call: -
clone_size: -
j_call: TRBJ1-3
v_call: TRBV27
cdr3_nt: TGTGCCAGCAGTTCGACAGGCTCTGGAAACACCATATATTTT
cdr3_aa: CASSSTGSGNTIYF

d_call: TRBD1
clone_size: -
j_call: TRBJ1-5
v_call: TRBV19
cdr3_nt: TGTGCCAGTAGTATGGGACAGGCGGGAGAAAGCAATCAGCCCCAGCATTTT
cdr3_aa: CASSMGQAGESNQPQHF

d_call: -
clone_size: -
j_call: TRBJ2-4
v_call: TRBV4-3
cdr3_nt: TGCGCCAGCAGCCAAGAGTTGGGCAGGTTGTCCAAAAACATTCAGTACTTC
cdr3_aa: CASSQELGRLSKNIQYF

d_call: TRBD1
clone_size: -
j_call: TRBJ1-1
v_call: TRBV6-6
cdr3_nt: TGTGCCAGCAGTTATCTTATCCAGGGGGCTGAAGCTTTCTTT
cdr3_aa: CASSYLIQGAEAFF

d_call: TRBD2
clone_size: -
j_call: TRBJ2-7
v_call: TRBV6-5
cdr3_nt: TGTGCCAGCAGTCGGGGGAGCGGGAGGGGTTACGAGCAGTACTTC
cdr3_aa: CASSRGSGRGYEQYF

d_call: TRBD1
clone_size: -
j_call: TRBJ2-1
v_call: TRBV7-9
cdr3_nt: TGTGCCAGCAGCTTGTCAGGGGGCGGACACAATGAGCAGTTCTTC
cdr3_aa: CASSLSGGGHNEQFF

d_call: TRBD1
clone_size: -
j_call: TRBJ1-2
v_call: TRBV5-6
cdr3_nt: TGTGCCAGCAGCTTGCGACAGGGGGATAAGGGCTACACCTTC
cdr3_aa: CASSLRQGDKGYTF

d_call: -
clone_size: -
j_call: TRBJ1-2
v_call: TRBV5-6
cdr3_nt: TGTGCCAGCAGCTTCGGACAGATGAGGAACTATGGCTACACCTTC
cdr3_aa: CASSFGQMRNYGYTF

d_call: TRBD1
clone_size: -
j_call: TRBJ1-5
v_call: TRBV19
cdr3_nt: TGTGCCAGTATAGGGGACAGATCCGAAGGCAATCAGCCCCAGCATTTT
cdr3_aa: CASIGDRSEGNQPQHF